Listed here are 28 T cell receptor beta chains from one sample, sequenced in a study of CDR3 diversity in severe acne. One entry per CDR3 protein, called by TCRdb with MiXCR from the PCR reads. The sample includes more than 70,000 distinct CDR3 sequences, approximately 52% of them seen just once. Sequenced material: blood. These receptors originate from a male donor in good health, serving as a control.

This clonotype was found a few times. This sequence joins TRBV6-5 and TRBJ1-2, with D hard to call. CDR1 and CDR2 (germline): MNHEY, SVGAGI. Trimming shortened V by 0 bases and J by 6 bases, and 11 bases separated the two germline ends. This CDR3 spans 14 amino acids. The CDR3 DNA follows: TGTGCCAGCAGTTACTCGTCTCGCCCGGATGGCTACACCTTC. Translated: CASSYSSRPDGYTF.

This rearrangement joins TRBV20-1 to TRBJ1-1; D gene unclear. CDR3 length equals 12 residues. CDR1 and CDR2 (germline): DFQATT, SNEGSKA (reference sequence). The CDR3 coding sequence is TGCAGGGTCCGTGACGGGAACACTGAAGCTTTCTTT. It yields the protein CRVRDGNTEAFF.

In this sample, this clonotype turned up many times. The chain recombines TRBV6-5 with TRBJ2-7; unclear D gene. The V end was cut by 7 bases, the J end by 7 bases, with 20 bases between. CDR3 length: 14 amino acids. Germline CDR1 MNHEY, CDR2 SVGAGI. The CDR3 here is CASIPISGSREQYF. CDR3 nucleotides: TGTGCCAGCATTCCTATTTCGGGTAGTCGGGAGCAGTACTTC.

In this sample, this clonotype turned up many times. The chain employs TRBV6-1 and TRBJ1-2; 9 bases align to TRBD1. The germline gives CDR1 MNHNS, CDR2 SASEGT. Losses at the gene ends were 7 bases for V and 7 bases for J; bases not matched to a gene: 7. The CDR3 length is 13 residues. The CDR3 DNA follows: TGTGCCAGCATGAAGGGACAGGGAGGTGGCTACACCTTC. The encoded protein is CASMKGQGGGYTF.

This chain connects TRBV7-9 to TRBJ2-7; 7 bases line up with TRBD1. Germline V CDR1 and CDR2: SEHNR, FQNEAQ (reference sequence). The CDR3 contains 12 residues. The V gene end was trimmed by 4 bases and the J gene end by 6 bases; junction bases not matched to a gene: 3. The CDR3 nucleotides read TGTGCCAGCAGCTACGACAGGGTCGAGCAGTACTTC. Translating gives CASSYDRVEQYF.

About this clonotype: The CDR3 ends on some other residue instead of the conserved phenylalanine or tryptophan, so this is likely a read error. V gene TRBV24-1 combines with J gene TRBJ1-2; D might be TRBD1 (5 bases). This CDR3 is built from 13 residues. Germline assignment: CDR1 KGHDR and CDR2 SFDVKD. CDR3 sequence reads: CATEGRGRLGYTL. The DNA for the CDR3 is TGCGCCACCGAAGGGCGGGGCAGGTTGGGCTACACCCTC.

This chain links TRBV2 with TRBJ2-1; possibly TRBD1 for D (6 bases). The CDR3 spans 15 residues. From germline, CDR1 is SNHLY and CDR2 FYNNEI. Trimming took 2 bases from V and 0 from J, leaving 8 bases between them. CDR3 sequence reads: CASSELGGSYNEQFF. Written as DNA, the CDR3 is TGTGCCAGCAGTGAATTAGGGGGCTCCTACAATGAGCAGTTCTTC.

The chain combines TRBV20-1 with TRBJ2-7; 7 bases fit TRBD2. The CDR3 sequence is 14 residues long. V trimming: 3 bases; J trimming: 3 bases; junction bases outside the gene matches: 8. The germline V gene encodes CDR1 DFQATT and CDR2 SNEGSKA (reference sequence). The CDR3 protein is CSASKRERVYEQYF. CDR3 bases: TGCAGTGCTAGCAAGCGGGAAAGAGTCTACGAGCAGTACTTC.

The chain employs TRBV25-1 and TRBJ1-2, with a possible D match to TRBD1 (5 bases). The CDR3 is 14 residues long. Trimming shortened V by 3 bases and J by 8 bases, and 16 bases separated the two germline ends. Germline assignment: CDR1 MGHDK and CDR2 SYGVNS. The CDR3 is CASSETAEGVGYTF. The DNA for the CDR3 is TGTGCCAGCAGTGAGACTGCCGAAGGGGTAGGCTACACCTTC.

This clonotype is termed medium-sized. CDR3 region: CVEGQGANGYTF. The CDR3 region has the DNA TGCGTAGAGGGGCAGGGGGCGAATGGCTACACCTTC. The J gene is TRBJ1-2, the V gene TRBV20-1, with 8 nucleotides matching TRBD1. The CDR3 is made up of 12 amino acids. The germline CDR1 and CDR2 sequences are DFQATT and SNEGSKA (reference sequence).

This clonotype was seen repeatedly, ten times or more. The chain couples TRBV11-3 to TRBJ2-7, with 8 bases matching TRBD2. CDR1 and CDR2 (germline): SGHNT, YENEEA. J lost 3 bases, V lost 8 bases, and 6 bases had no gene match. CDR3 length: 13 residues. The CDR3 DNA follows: TGTGCCAGCGGCGGAGCGGGAGACTACGAGCAGTACTTC. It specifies CASGGAGDYEQYF.

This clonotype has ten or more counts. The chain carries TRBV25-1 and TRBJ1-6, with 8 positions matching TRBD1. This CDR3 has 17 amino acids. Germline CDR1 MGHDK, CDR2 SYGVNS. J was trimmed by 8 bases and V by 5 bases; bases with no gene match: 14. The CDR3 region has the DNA TGTGCCAGCAGTCTCTGGACAGGGACAGGCAGGGATTCACCCCTCCACTTT. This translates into CASSLWTGTGRDSPLHF.

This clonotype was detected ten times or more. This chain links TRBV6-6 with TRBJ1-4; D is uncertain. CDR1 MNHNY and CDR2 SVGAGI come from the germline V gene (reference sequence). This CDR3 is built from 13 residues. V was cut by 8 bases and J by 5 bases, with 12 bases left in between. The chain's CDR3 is CASVDGPNEKLFF. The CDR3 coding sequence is TGTGCCAGCGTTGACGGACCAAATGAAAAACTGTTTTTT.

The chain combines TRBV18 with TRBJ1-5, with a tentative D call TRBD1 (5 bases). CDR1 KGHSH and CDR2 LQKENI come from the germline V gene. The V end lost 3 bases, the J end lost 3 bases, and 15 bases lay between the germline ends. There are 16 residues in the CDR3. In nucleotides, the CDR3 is TGTGCCAGCTCACCCCGGGACGGCAATTCCAATCAGCCCCAGCATTTT. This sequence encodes CASSPRDGNSNQPQHF.

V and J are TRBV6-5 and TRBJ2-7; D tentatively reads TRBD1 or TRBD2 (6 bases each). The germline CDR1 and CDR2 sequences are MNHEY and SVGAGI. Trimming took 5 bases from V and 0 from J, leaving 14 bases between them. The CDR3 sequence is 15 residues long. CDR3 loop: CASSTGGGSSYEQYF. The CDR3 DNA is TGTGCCAGCAGTACCGGAGGGGGGAGCTCCTACGAGCAGTACTTC.

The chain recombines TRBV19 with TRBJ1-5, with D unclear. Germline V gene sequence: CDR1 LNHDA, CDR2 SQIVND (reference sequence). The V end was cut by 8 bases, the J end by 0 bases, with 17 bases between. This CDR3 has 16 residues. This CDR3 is CASHYGVGSSNQPQHF. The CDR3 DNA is TGTGCCAGTCACTATGGGGTCGGGAGTAGCAATCAGCCCCAGCATTTT.

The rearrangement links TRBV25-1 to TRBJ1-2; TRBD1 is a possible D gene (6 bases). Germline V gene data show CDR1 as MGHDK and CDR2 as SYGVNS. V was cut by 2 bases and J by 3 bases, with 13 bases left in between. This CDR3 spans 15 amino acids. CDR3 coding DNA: TGTGCCAGCAGTGAACGGGGAAAGGGGGACTATGGCTACACCTTC. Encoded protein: CASSERGKGDYGYTF.

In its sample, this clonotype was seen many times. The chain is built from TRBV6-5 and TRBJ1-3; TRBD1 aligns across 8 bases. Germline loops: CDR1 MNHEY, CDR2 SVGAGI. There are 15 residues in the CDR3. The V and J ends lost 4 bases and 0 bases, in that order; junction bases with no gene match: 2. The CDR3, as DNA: TGTGCCAGCAGTTCCACAGGGGGCTCTGGAAACACCATATATTTT. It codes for CASSSTGGSGNTIYF.

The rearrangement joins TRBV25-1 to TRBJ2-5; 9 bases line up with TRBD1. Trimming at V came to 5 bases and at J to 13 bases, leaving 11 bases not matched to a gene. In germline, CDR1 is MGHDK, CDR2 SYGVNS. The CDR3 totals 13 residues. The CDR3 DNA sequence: TGTGCCAGCAGTCCCCGGACAGGGGACGAGCTGTACTTC. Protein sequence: CASSPRTGDELYF.

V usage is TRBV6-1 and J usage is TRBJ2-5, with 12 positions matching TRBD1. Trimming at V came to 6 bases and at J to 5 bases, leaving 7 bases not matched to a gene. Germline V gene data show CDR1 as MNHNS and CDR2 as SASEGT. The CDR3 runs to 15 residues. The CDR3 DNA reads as TGTGCCAGCAGACCGGGACAGGGGGCTTCGGAGACCCAGTACTTC. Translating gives CASRPGQGASETQYF.

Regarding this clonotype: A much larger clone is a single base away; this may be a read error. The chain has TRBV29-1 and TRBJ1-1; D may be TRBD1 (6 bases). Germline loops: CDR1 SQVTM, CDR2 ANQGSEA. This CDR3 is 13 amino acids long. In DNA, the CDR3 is TGCAGCGTTCTTGATGACAGGAACACTGAAGCTTCCTTT. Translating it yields CSVLDDRNTEASF.

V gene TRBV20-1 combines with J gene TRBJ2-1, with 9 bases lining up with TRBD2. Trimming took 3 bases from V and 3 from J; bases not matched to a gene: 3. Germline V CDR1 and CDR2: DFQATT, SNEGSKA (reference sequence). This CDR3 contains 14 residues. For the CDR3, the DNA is TGCAGTGCTAGGGCTAGCGGGGTCTACAATGAGCAGTTCTTC. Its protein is CSARASGVYNEQFF.

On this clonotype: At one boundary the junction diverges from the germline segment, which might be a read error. CDR3 region: CACSEARGVADTQYF. The CDR3 region has the DNA TGTGCCTGCAGTGAGGCCAGAGGGGTAGCGGATACGCAGTATTTT. V is TRBV25-1 and J is TRBJ2-3; possibly TRBD1 or TRBD2 for D (5 bases each). The CDR3 consists of 15 residues. Germline CDR1 is MGHDK and CDR2 is SYGVNS.

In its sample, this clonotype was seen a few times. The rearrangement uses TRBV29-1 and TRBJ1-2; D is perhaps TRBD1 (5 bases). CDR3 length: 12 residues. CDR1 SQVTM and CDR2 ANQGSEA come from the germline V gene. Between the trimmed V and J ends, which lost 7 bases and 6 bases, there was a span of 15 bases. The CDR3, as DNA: TGCAGCGCAGAAGGGACGGATAATGGCTACACCTTC. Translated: CSAEGTDNGYTF.

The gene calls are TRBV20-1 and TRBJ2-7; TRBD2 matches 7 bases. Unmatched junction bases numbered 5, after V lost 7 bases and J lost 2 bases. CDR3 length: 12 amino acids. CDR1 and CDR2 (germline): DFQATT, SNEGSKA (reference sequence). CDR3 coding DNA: TGCAGTGGGGCTAGCGGAACCTACGAGCAGTACTTC. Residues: CSGASGTYEQYF.

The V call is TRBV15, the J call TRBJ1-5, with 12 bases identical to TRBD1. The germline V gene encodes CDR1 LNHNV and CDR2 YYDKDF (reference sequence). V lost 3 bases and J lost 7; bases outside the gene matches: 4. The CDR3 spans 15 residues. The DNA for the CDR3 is TGTGCCACCAGCAGGGGACAGGGGGCCGGACAGCCCCAGCATTTT. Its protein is CATSRGQGAGQPQHF.

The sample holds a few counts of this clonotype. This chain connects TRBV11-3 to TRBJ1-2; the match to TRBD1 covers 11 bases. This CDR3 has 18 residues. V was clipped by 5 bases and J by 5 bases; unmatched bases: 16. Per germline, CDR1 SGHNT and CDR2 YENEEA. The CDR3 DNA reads TGTGCCAGCAGCGGGCGCCCCCGCGGGACAGGGGGTGGATATGGCTACACCTTC. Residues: CASSGRPRGTGGGYGYTF.

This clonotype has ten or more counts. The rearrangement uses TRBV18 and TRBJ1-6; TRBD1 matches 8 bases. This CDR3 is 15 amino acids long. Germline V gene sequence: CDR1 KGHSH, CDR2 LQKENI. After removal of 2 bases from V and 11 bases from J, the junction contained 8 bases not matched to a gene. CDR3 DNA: TGTGCCAGCTCACCAAACCCAGGGGGCACGACACCCCTCCACTTT. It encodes CASSPNPGGTTPLHF.